This T cell receptor beta chain was documented in a study of control samples from healthy donors and cancer patients. Sequencing used immunoSEQ multiplex PCR; TCRdb keeps in-frame clones, though not all of them. The sample carries about 130,000 clones, roughly nine tenths recorded once. The receptor was derived from a young man in good health. The specimen was blood.

CDR3: CASSDRTGGDQPQHF. The CDR3 coding sequence is TGTGCCAGCAGCGACCGGACAGGGGGCGACCAGCCCCAGCATTTT. V usage is TRBV3-1 (or the pseudogene TRBV3-2) and J usage is TRBJ1-5; the match to TRBD1 covers 11 bases. Germline loops: CDR1 LGHDT, CDR2 YNNKEL (reference sequence). There are 15 residues in the CDR3. J lost 7 bases, V lost 5 bases, and 7 bases had no gene match.